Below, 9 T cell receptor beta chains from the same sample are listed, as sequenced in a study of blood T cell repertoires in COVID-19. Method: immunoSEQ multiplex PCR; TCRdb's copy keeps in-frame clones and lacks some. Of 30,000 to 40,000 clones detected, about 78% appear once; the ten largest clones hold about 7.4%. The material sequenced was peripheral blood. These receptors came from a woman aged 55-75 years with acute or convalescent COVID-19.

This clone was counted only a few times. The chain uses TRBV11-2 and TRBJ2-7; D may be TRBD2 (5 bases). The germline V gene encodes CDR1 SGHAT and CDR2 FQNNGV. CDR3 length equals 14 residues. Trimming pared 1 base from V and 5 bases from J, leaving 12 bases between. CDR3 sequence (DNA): TGTGCCAGCAGCTTAGCTGTTGCGGAGGACGAGCAGTACTTC. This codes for CASSLAVAEDEQYF. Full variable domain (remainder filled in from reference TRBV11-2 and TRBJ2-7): EAGVAQSPRYKIIEKRQSVAFWCNPISGHATLYWYQQILGQGPKLLIQFQNNGVVDDSQLPKDRFSAERLKGVDSTLKIQPAKLEDSAVYLCASSLAVAEDEQYFGPGTRLTVT.

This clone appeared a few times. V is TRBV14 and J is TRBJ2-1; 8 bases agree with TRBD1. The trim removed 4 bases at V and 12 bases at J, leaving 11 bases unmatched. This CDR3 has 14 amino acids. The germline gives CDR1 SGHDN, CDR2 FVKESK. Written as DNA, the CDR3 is TGTGCCAGCAGCCCACTGAGTGGCGGGACAGGGCAGTTCTTC. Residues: CASSPLSGGTGQFF.

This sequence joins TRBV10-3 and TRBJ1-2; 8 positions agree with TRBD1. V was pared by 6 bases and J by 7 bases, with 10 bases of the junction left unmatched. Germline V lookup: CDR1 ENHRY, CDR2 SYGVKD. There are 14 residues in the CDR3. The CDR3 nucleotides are TGTGCCATCAGGGGGACAGGCCCGCGGGCTGGCTACACCTTC. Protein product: CAIRGTGPRAGYTF.

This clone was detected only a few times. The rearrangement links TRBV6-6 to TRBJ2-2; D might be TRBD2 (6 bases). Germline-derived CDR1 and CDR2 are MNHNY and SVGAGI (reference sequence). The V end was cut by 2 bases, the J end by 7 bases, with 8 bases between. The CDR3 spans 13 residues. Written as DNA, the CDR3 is TGTGCCAGCAGTTACCGCGGGGTCGGGGAGCTGTTTTTT. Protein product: CASSYRGVGELFF.

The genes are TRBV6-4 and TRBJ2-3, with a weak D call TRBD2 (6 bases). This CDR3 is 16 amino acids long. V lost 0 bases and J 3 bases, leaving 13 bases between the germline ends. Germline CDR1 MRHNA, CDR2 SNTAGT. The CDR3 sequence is CASSDSGAGSTDTQYF. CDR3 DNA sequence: TGTGCCAGCAGTGACTCCGGTGCGGGGTCAACAGATACGCAGTATTTT.

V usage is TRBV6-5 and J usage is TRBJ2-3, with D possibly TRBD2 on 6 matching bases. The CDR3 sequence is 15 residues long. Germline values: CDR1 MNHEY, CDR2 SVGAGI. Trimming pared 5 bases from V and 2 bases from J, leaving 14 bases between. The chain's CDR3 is CASSILTGVTDTQYF. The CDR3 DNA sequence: TGTGCCAGCAGTATCCTAACGGGGGTCACAGATACGCAGTATTTT.

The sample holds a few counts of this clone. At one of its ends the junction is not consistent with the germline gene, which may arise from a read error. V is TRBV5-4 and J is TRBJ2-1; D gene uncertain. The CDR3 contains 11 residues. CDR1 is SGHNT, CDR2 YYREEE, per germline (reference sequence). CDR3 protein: CASSSNNEQFF. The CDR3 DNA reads TGTGCCAGCAGCTCCAACAATGAGCAGTTCTTC. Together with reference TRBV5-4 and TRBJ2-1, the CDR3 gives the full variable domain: ETGVTQSPTHLIKTRGQQVTLRCSSQSGHNTVSWYQQALGQGPQFIFQYYREEENGRGNFPPRFSGLQFPNYSSELNVNALELDDSALYLCASSSNNEQFFGPGTRLTVL.

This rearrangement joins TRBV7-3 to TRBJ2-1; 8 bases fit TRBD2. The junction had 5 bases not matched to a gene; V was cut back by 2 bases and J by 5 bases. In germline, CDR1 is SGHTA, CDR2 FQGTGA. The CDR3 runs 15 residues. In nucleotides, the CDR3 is TGTGCCAGCAGCTTAGGGTTAGCGGGGAACAATGAGCAGTTCTTC. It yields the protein CASSLGLAGNNEQFF.

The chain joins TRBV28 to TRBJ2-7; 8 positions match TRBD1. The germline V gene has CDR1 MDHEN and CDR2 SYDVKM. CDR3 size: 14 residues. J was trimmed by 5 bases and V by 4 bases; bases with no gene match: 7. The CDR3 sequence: CASSSGAGGDEQYF. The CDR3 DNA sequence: TGTGCCAGCAGTTCGGGGGCAGGGGGCGACGAGCAGTACTTC.